The T cell receptor beta chain under discussion was sequenced for a study of blood T cell repertoires in COVID-19. On the study more broadly: Both acute and convalescent COVID-19 samples were obtained from the United States, Italy and Spain.

With 5 bases clipped from V and 5 bases from J, the junction kept 7 bases outside the gene matches. CDR1 SGHTS and CDR2 YDEGEE come from the germline V gene. The CDR3 contains 14 residues. Study processing details: By means of reference gene primer amplification, nucleated cell counts were estimated. Produced via immunoSEQ multiplex PCR; TCRdb's table is partial and in-frame only. Clonal size and the V and J genes are those of that table, whereas D and trimming came from the DNA. Among 200,000 to 300,000 clones listed, more than 80% were seen once. This clone was detected once. Sequenced input: peripheral blood. This chain connects TRBV5-8 to TRBJ1-1; 9 positions match TRBD1. The receptor comes from a human donor in a cohort sampled during active COVID-19. As DNA, the CDR3 is TGTGCCAGCAGACCGGACAGGGGAAGGACTGAAGCTTTCTTT. Its translation is CASRPDRGRTEAFF. The full variable domain, completed using reference TRBV5-8 and TRBJ1-1, is EAGVTQSPTHLIKTRGQQATLRCSPISGHTSVYWYQQALGLGLQFLLWYDEGEERNRGNFPPRFSGRQFPNYSSELNVNALELEDSALYLCASRPDRGRTEAFFGQGTRLTVV.